The clone carrying this TCR beta chain was seen many times. These data originate in a study of immune heterogeneity within non-small cell lung tumors. Germline CDR1 SGHDN, CDR2 FVKESK. With 1 base removed from V and 0 bases from J, the gap between germline ends came to 13 bases. CDR3 size: 16 residues. With roughly 600 ng used per sample, the template was genomic DNA from bulk tumor. Biopsy collection occurred during surgery, with several far-apart biopsies per primary tumor. Each patient presented with untreated, newly diagnosed non-small cell lung cancer and received curative surgery. In a multiplex PCR, 32 V and 13 J primers amplified TCR beta CDR3. TCRdb processed the multiplex PCR reads anew with MiXCR; each CDR3 protein has one entry. The data hold 20,000 to 25,000 distinct CDR3 sequences, with 27% observed a single time.

The sequence derives from a man in his forties with non-small cell lung cancer. The sample was lung tumor tissue. V gene TRBV14 combines with J gene TRBJ2-7; no reliable D call. The CDR3 here is CASSQGLAALSYEQYF. Here the CDR3 DNA reads TGTGCCAGCAGCCAAGGCCTGGCAGCCCTCTCCTACGAGCAGTACTTC.